Listed below are T cell receptor beta chains from one sample, sequenced in a study of response to subunit inactivated influenza vaccine. TCRdb called the RT-PCR reads again in MiXCR, with one record for every CDR3 protein. The repertoire holds approximately 520,000 distinct CDR3 sequences, with approximately 17% as singletons. Source: CD4+ T cells sorted from PBMCs, taken about 23 months after vaccination. Source of these receptors: a man between 50 and 69 years old who received an inactivated influenza vaccine. Each CDR3 is given without its conserved first and last residue. Size is omitted from some rows. Given values are once, few, many or a class for expanded clones.

9,TRBV12-3/TRBV12-4,TRBJ2-3,many,ASSWGDTQY
13,TRBV20-1,TRBJ2-3,few,SADGTSGSTDTQY
11,TRBV25-1,TRBJ2-3,few,ASSEYRGNTQY
13,TRBV9,TRBJ1-2,few,ASSTIQGAGYGYT
12,TRBV5-8,TRBJ2-7,-,ASSLEVGQDEQY
14,TRBV12-3/TRBV12-4,TRBJ1-1,-,ASSQGQGAEWTEAF
12,TRBV6-5,TRBJ2-7,-,ASSYGTNSYEQY
13,TRBV4-2,TRBJ2-5,few,ASSQASGGAETQY
15,TRBV5-6,TRBJ1-6,-,ASSLARTASYNSPLH
13,TRBV27,TRBJ1-5,few,ASSLSITGSQPQH
12,TRBV9,TRBJ1-1,many,ASSVAPGGREAF
15,TRBV10-3,TRBJ1-3,few,AISEYRGRGAGNTIY
10,TRBV29-1,TRBJ2-5,-,SVGRFSETQY
12,TRBV5-8,TRBJ1-2,-,ASSLRLGSYGYT
11,TRBV5-1,TRBJ1-1,many,ASRGLLNTEAF
11,TRBV10-1,TRBJ2-2,few,ASSEELTGELF
13,TRBV6-2/TRBV6-3,TRBJ2-1,-,ASSFWAGSEGEQF
10,TRBV5-1,TRBJ1-1,many,ASSLAGGEAF
13,TRBV20-1,TRBJ2-5,few,SASPSEGFQETQY
13,TRBV12-3/TRBV12-4,TRBJ2-7,-,ASSQHRQGSYEQY
12,TRBV20-1,TRBJ2-7,few,SARDLSGTYEQY
12,TRBV28,TRBJ1-5,-,ASTLEYSNQPQH
13,TRBV3-1,TRBJ2-1,few,ASSQGLDSYNEQF
10,TRBV9,TRBJ2-1,few,ASSVVGGEQF
11,TRBV4-2,TRBJ2-5,few,ASSHRGSGTQY
14,TRBV12-3/TRBV12-4,TRBJ2-5,-,ASSLSYREGQETQY
12,TRBV25-1,TRBJ1-1,few,ASSELIKNTEAF
17,TRBV4-3,TRBJ2-2,many,ASSQVLGQPTQNTGELF
13,TRBV2,TRBJ2-7,few,ASSEQQGYTYEQY
13,TRBV3-1,TRBJ2-4,few,ASSQGRGAKNIQY
11,TRBV20-1,TRBJ1-5,-,SAVDGDVSPQH
11,TRBV5-1,TRBJ1-2,few,ASSQRGTTSYT
13,TRBV9,TRBJ2-5,-,ASSLNWDSQETQY
15,TRBV21-1,TRBJ2-7,few,ASASSRLADSFYEQY
11,TRBV5-1,TRBJ1-1,many,ASSQSIDTEAF
12,TRBV20-1,TRBJ1-4,-,SASPPGGNEKLF
13,TRBV7-2,TRBJ2-3,few,ASTSQWTVADTQY
16,TRBV11-2,TRBJ2-3,few,ASSPQTRTSGSTDTQY
10,TRBV3-1,TRBJ2-1,many,ASSRTRKEQF